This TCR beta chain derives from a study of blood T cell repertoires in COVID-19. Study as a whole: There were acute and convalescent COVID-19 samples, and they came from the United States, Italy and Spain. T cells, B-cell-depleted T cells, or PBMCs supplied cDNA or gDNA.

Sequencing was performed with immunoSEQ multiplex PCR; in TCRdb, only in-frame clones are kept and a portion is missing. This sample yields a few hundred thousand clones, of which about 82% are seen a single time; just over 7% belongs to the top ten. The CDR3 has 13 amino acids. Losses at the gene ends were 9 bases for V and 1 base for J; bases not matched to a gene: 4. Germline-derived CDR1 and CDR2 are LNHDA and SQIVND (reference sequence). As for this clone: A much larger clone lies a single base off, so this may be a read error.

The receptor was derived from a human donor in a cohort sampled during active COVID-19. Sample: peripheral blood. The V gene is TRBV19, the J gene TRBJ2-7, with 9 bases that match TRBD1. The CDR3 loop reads CASSGTGSYEQYF. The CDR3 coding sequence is TGTGCCAGCTCCGGGACAGGGTCCTACGAGCAGTACTTC. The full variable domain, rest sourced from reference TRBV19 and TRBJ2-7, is DGGITQSPKYLFRKEGQNVTLSCEQNLNHDAMYWYRQDPGQGLRLIYYSQIVNDFQKGDIAEGYSVSREKKESFPLTVTSAQKNPTAFYLCASSGTGSYEQYFGPGTRLTVT.